This is a list of T cell receptor beta chains from one sample in a study of regulatory T cells in long-lasting Graves disease. TCRdb recomputed calls from the multiplex PCR reads with MiXCR, one row per CDR3 protein. This sample has 700,000 or so distinct CDR3 sequences, with 25% to 30% found just once. The sample was peripheral blood mononuclear cells (PBMCs), taken when the disease was refractory, from a patient treated with antithyroid drugs. The receptors stem from a female donor with Graves disease. Both conserved end residues are part of each CDR3. A D gene is named only where the DNA matches it firmly.

V	J	D	CDR3
TRBV7-2	TRBJ1-5	NA	CASSSSRGRTVQPQHF
TRBV5-1	TRBJ2-7	NA	CASSSRGGTYEQYF
TRBV20-1	TRBJ2-5	TRBD2	CSASRPGGSETQYF
TRBV6-1	TRBJ2-7	TRBD1	CASSVRAGTGLNEQYF
TRBV6-1	TRBJ1-6	TRBD1	CASSQGQDNSPLHF
TRBV10-3	TRBJ2-6	NA	CAISASSGANVLTF
TRBV19	TRBJ1-1	TRBD1	CASSAGQGGTEAFF
TRBV6-9	TRBJ1-5	NA	CASSYWPENQPQHF
TRBV9	TRBJ1-4	NA	CASSVGGVDEKLFF
TRBV28	TRBJ1-6	TRBD1	CASSSGTDNSPLHF
TRBV5-1	TRBJ2-7	NA	CASSLEPSSYYEQYF
TRBV11-2	TRBJ2-7	TRBD1	CASSFLPDRGLFDEQYF
TRBV15	TRBJ2-7	NA	CATCPRGSYEQYF
TRBV19	TRBJ2-5	NA	CASSIGEGYLETQYF
TRBV12-3/TRBV12-4	TRBJ1-1	NA	CASRVTVQGEAFF
TRBV12-3/TRBV12-4	TRBJ1-2	NA	CASSFWAVNYGYTF
TRBV28	TRBJ1-2	NA	CASQTGPLGYTF
TRBV6-2/TRBV6-3	TRBJ2-2	NA	CASDSIGLELAGELFF
TRBV5-6	TRBJ1-6	TRBD1	CASSPTSTGGNSPLHF
TRBV6-1	TRBJ2-7	TRBD2	CASSEAGGPLEQYF
TRBV5-1	TRBJ2-5	TRBD1	CASSSTGTGVSETQYF
TRBV12-3/TRBV12-4	TRBJ1-2	TRBD1	CASSLGQGGGYTF
TRBV20-1	TRBJ2-4	NA	CSARNRGLAKNIQYF
TRBV10-3	TRBJ2-3	NA	CAISGSTDTQYF
TRBV5-1	TRBJ2-7	NA	CASKDQGEQYF
TRBV12-3/TRBV12-4	TRBJ1-2	NA	CASRGPGQTTNYGYTF
TRBV20-1	TRBJ2-3	NA	CSATAGTDTQYF